Sequencing of this T cell receptor (beta chain) was carried out in a study of T-cell reconstitution after alpha-beta-depleted transplantation in children (dated by TCRdb to between 2015 and 2016). Some background on the complete study: T-cell immune reconstitution after TCRalphabeta/CD19-depleted allogeneic hematopoietic cell transplantation in children was quantitatively tracked in the study by means of TCR repertoire profiling. General findings and caveats noted by the study authors: The frequencies of hyperexpanded clones fell over the following months, and after one year, T-cell counts and TCRbeta diversity were mostly attributed to newly produced T cells. Apparently early alphabetaT-cell count recovery about two months after transplant reportedly relied on only several hundred rapidly expanded clones derived from non-depleted graft cells. In some patients, the high TCRbeta diversity seen at day 60 was put down to recipient T cells and intrathymic progenitors that had survived conditioning.

The treatment or condition label corresponds to: allogeneic hematopoietic cell transplantation with graft depleted of TCRalphabeta T cells and CD19 B cells. The transplant recipients were children given TCRalphabeta/CD19-depleted allogeneic hematopoietic cell grafts. The germline V gene gives CDR1 as SGHAT and CDR2 as FQNNGV. The CDR3 starts with the cysteine, ends with the phenylalanine, and has 13 residues. The retained sequence is limited to the CDR3, 39 bases, with the frame set at the first base. V was cut back by 0 bases and J by 10 bases, leaving a gap of 12 bases between them. Library method: PCR. The listed sequencing device is Illumina HiSeq 2500. To normalize quantification of the TCRbeta repertoire, the TCR libraries were built with molecular barcoding that relied on unique molecular identifiers. TCRdb reprocessing: public reads trimmed at Q25 with fastp, clones called with MiXCR, in-frame beta chains kept. Rows with one shared CDR3 protein collapse into an entry with the most common genes and DNA. The sample table holds 500,000 to 650,000 distinct CDR3 sequences, of which roughly 13% were seen once. The top ten constitute about 2.2% of the sample.

This clonotype was detected many times. The target of this receptor is not known. No quality values exist for individual bases; no much larger clone is one base distant. This chain joins TRBV11-2 to TRBJ1-1; the D gene cannot be named for sure. This sequence was found in a male patient between 10 and 17 years old who had a stem cell transplant for acute myeloid leukemia, so the T cells may come from the graft donor. Sequencing used PBMCs, mostly from graft donor cells, obtained 360 days after TCRalphabeta/CD19-depleted stem cell transplant. The CDR3 protein: CASSLDAGLGAFF. The DNA reads as follows: TGTGCCAGCAGCTTAGACGCCGGGCTGGGAGCTTTCTTT.